The 9 T cell receptor beta chains presented below share a single source sample, sequenced in a study of blood T cell repertoires in COVID-19. Here immunoSEQ multiplex PCR was the method, and the copy in TCRdb shows in-frame clones only, minus some. The sample contains 15,000 to 20,000 clones, 93% of which appear only once. Sample: peripheral blood. The source is a human donor in a cohort sampled during active COVID-19.

CDR3 coding DNA: TGTGCCAGCAGAGGCCAGGCTTACTACGAGCAGTACTTC. This translates into CASRGQAYYEQYF. This chain uses TRBV27 with TRBJ2-7; D is unresolved. This CDR3 is 13 amino acids long. CDR1 is MNHEY, CDR2 SMNVEV, per germline (reference sequence). Trimming stripped 6 bases from V and 3 bases from J, with 12 bases between.

The chain carries TRBV5-5 and TRBJ1-4; 10 bases map to TRBD1. J lost 8 bases, V lost 1 base, and 5 bases had no gene match. There are 15 residues in the CDR3. Germline V lookup: CDR1 SGHKS, CDR2 YYEKEE (reference sequence). The CDR3 loop is CASSLRVDRGEKLFF. CDR3 nucleotides: TGTGCCAGCAGCTTGAGGGTGGACAGGGGGGAAAAACTGTTTTTT.

V gene TRBV27 combines with J gene TRBJ2-3; 11 bases are shared with TRBD2. V lost 1 base to trimming and J lost 1 base; unmatched junction nucleotides: 1. Per the germline V gene, CDR1 is MNHEY and CDR2 is SMNVEV (reference sequence). The CDR3 contains 16 residues. CDR3 sequence (DNA): TGTGCCAGCAGTTTATTGACTAGCGGGGGCACAGATACGCAGTATTTT. This gives the protein CASSLLTSGGTDTQYF.

The chain is built from TRBV7-9 and TRBJ2-3; 7 bases match TRBD1. Germline V gene lookup returns CDR1 SEHNR and CDR2 FQNEAQ (reference sequence). The ends lost 4 bases at V and 7 bases at J; junction bases unmatched: 8. The CDR3 is made up of 14 amino acids. The chain's CDR3 is CASSSTTGANTQYF. The CDR3 region has the DNA TGTGCCAGCAGCTCGACCACAGGGGCCAATACGCAGTATTTT. Complete variable domain (other parts from reference TRBV7-9 and TRBJ2-3): DTGVSQNPRHKITKRGQNVTFRCDPISEHNRLYWYRQTLGQGPEFLTYFQNEAQLEKSRLLSDRFSAERPKGSFSTLEIQRTEQGDSAMYLCASSSTTGANTQYFGPGTRLTVL.

For the CDR3, the DNA is TGCAGCGTTGTCGGTTCGGATACGGGACAGCCTGAAAAACTGTTTTTT. As protein: CSVVGSDTGQPEKLFF. The chain has TRBV29-1 and TRBJ1-4; 7 bases are a match to TRBD1. V shed 4 bases and J 7 bases; nucleotides not matched to a gene: 15. The CDR3 sequence is 16 residues long. Germline V CDR1 and CDR2: SQVTM, ANQGSEA.

The chain recombines TRBV24-1 with TRBJ1-5; perhaps TRBD1 as D (5 bases). CDR1 is KGHDR and CDR2 is SFDVKD in the germline V gene. The CDR3 runs to 15 residues. Trimming removed 10 bases from V and 0 bases from J, with 15 bases in between. CDR3 sequence: CATSSAGHSNQPQHF. The CDR3 DNA reads TGTGCCACTAGTAGTGCAGGACATAGCAATCAGCCCCAGCATTTT.

This clone appeared a single time. This chain joins TRBV2 and TRBJ2-5; 11 bases agree with TRBD1. Germline trimming cut 6 bases from V and 5 bases from J; bases unmatched to any gene: 8. Germline lookup yields CDR1 SNHLY and CDR2 FYNNEI. The CDR3 totals 15 residues. The CDR3 DNA reads as TGTGCCAGCAGCGGACAGGGGGCTTTATTCGAGACCCAGTACTTC. It codes for CASSGQGALFETQYF.

CDR3 DNA: TGTGCCACCACCTTAGTACCCAACCGCGGGGGCTATGGCTACACCTTC. It translates to CATTLVPNRGGYGYTF. The V call is TRBV13, the J call TRBJ1-2; D perhaps matches TRBD1 (5 bases). This CDR3 has 16 amino acids. Trimming took off 10 bases at V and 4 bases at J, with 25 bases between the two ends. CDR1 PRHDT and CDR2 FYEKMQ come from the germline V gene (reference sequence).

The rearrangement uses TRBV7-6 and TRBJ1-1; no clear D gene. Germline V gene data show CDR1 as SGHVS and CDR2 as FNYEAQ. The V end lost 1 base, the J end lost 1 base, and 7 bases lay between the germline ends. This CDR3 comprises 14 residues. The CDR3 DNA is TGTGCCAGCAGCTTAGGATCAGGGAACACTGAAGCTTTCTTT. Translation: CASSLGSGNTEAFF.